This T cell receptor beta chain originates from a study of radiotherapy plus CTLA-4 blockade in lung cancer. Using immunoSEQ multiplex PCR, the repertoire was profiled, and TCRdb retains in-frame clones only, with some absent. The repertoire has about 43,000 clones, roughly 64% of them found once; the top ten carry around 23%. The germline V and J ends were trimmed by 5 bases and 4 bases, with 12 bases remaining between them. This CDR3 region has 13 residues. Looked up from germline, CDR1 is LNHNV and CDR2 is YYDKDF (reference sequence). The sequence came from a human donor with non-small cell lung cancer who had a partial response to radiotherapy plus ipilimumab. The sequencing used peripheral blood, collected from a patient treated with radiotherapy plus ipilimumab. The rearrangement uses TRBV15 and TRBJ2-7, with TRBD2 as a possible D gene (5 bases). DNA of the CDR3: TGTGCCACCAGCCCCCATGGAGGATACGAGCAGTACTTC. Its translation is CATSPHGGYEQYF. The full variable domain, in which reference TRBV15 and TRBJ2-7 provide the parts outside the CDR3, is DAMVIQNPRYQVTQFGKPVTLSCSQTLNHNVMYWYQQKSSQAPKLLFHYYDKDFNNEADTPDNFQSRRPNTSFCFLDIRSPGLGDTAMYLCATSPHGGYEQYFGPGTRLTVT.